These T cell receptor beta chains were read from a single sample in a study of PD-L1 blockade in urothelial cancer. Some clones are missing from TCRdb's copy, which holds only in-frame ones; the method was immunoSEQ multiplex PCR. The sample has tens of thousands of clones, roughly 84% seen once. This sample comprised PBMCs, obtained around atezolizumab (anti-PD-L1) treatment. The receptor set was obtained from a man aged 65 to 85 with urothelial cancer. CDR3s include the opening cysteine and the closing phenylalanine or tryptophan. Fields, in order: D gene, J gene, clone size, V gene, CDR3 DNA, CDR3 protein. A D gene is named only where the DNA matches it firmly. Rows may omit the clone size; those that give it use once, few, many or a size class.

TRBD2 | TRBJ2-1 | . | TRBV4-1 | TGCGCCAGCCCCCTCATTTACGGACTAGCGGGAGAATCCTACAATGAGCAGTTCTTC | CASPLIYGLAGESYNEQFF
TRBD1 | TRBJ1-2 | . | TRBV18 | TGTGCCAGCTCACCTTCCGGGACAGGGACCTATGGCTACACCTTC | CASSPSGTGTYGYTF
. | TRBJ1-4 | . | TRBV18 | TGTGCCAGCTCACCGGACAGAACTAATGAAAAACTGTTTTTT | CASSPDRTNEKLFF
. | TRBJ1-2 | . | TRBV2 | TGTGCCAGCAGTGCAATTTCCGGGGACTATGGCTACACCTTC | CASSAISGDYGYTF
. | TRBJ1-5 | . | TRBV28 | TGTGCCAGCAGCTTCGACAGGATGAGTGAGCCCCAGCATTTT | CASSFDRMSEPQHF
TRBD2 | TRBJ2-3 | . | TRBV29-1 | TGCAGCGTAACCGGGACTAGCGGGAGTTTGGGCACAGATACGCAGTATTTT | CSVTGTSGSLGTDTQYF
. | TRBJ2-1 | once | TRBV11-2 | TGTGCCAGCAGCTATAGCGGCAATGAGCAGTTCTTC | CASSYSGNEQFF
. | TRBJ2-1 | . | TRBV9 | TGTGCCAGCAGCGTAGAATCCAGGGGGACTTCTCTCCCTGCCGTCTACAATGAGCAGTTCTTC | CASSVESRGTSLPAVYNEQFF
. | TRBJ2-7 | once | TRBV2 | TGTGCCAGCAGGGGGACACCCATCTACGAGCAGTACTTC | CASRGTPIYEQYF
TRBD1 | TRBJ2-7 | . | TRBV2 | TGTGCCAGCAGGGGACAGTTAAGCTCCTACGAGCAGTACTTC | CASRGQLSSYEQYF
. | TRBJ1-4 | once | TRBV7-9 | TGTGCCAGCAGCTTAGAGGCAGGTGGCACTAATGAAAAACTGTTTTTT | CASSLEAGGTNEKLFF
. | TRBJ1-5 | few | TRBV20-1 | TGCAGTGCTGGGACATCGCTTCCCCAGCATTTT | CSAGTSLPQHF
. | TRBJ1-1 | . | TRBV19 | TGTGCCAGTAGTGCGGTCGTTAACACTGAAGCTTTCTTT | CASSAVVNTEAFF
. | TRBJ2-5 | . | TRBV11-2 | TGTGCCAGCAGCTTAATTGGGGTGGGGGGCCAAGAGACCCAGTACTTC | CASSLIGVGGQETQYF
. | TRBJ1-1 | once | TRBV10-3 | TGTGCCACATCAGGTCCAGGTTCCAACACTGAAGCTTTCTTT | CATSGPGSNTEAFF
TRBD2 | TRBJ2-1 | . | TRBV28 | TGTGCCAGCAGTACTTTGACGGGAGGCCAGAATGAGCAGTTCTTC | CASSTLTGGQNEQFF
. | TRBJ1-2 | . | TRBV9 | TGTGCCAGCAGCGTACGTCCAGGCGTCGGCTATGGCTACACCTTC | CASSVRPGVGYGYTF
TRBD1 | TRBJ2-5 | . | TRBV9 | TGTGCCAGCAGCGCCGGGGACAGGGGGCTGGGTAACCACCAAGAGACCCAGTACTTC | CASSAGDRGLGNHQETQYF
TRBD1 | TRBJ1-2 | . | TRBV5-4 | TGTGCCAGCAGCTGGGAGGGACAGGGTGTCTATGGCTACACCTTC | CASSWEGQGVYGYTF
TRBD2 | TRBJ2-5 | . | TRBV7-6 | TGTGCCAGCAGCTTAGATATGGGACTAGCGGGAGCGACCCAGTACTTC | CASSLDMGLAGATQYF
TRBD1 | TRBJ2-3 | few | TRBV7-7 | TGTGCTAGCAGCCCGGGACAGGGGAAGGCAGATACGCAGTATTTT | CASSPGQGKADTQYF
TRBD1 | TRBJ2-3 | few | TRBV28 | TGTGCCACCATCGGGACAGGGGGCACAGATACGCAGTATTTT | CATIGTGGTDTQYF
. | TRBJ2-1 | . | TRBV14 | TGTGCCAGCAGCCATTCCCTGGCTCGGGAGGAGCAGTTCTTC | CASSHSLAREEQFF
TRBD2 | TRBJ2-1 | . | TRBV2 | TGTGCCAGCAGTATCGGCGGGAGTTGGTCTAATGAGCAGTTCTTC | CASSIGGSWSNEQFF
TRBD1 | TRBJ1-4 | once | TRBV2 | TGTGCCAGCAGGGGGGACAGGGGGCAAGGAAAACTGTTTTTT | CASRGDRGQGKLFF
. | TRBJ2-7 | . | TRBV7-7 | TGTGCTAGCAGCTATCGTCGGGACTACGAGCAGTACTTC | CASSYRRDYEQYF
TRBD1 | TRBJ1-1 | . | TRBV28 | TGTGCCAGCAGTTTTCAGCCAGGGGGCGTTTGGACTGAAGCTTTCTTT | CASSFQPGGVWTEAFF
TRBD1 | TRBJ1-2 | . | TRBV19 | TGTGCCAGTACCTTCGACAGGGTGTCCGGTGGCTACACCTTC | CASTFDRVSGGYTF
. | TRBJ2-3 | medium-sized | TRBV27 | TGTGCCAGCAGTTTCGACTTCGCAGATACGCAGTATTTT | CASSFDFADTQYF
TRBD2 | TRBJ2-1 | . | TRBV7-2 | TGTGCCAGCAGCTTAATAGCGGGTACCTACAATGAGCAGTTCTTC | CASSLIAGTYNEQFF
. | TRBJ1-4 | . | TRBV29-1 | TGCAGCGTTGGGAGTAATGAAAAACTGTTTTTT | CSVGSNEKLFF
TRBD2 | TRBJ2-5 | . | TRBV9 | TGTGCCAGCAGCGTAGCTTTAACTAGCGGGAGGGTCCAAGAGACCCAGTACTTC | CASSVALTSGRVQETQYF
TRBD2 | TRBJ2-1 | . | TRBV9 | TGTGCCAGCAGCGTTAGGCTAGCGGGGTACAATGAGCAGTTCTTC | CASSVRLAGYNEQFF
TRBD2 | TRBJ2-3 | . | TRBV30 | TGTGCCTGGAGTGCCCCGACTAGCGGTAATACAGATACGCAGTATTTT | CAWSAPTSGNTDTQYF
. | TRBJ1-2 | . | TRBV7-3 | TGTGCCAGCAGCCCTAGCGGGCGTGGGGGCTACACCTTC | CASSPSGRGGYTF
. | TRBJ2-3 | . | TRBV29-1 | TGCAGCGCCTTACTAGGGAACACAGATACGCAGTATTTT | CSALLGNTDTQYF
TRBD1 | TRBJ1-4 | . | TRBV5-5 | TGTGCCAGCAGCCCGGACAGGTTGGGAGAAAAACTGTTTTTT | CASSPDRLGEKLFF
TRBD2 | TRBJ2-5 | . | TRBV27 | TGTGCCAGCAGTTCGCTACGGACTAGCGGGAAAGAGACCCAGTACTTC | CASSSLRTSGKETQYF
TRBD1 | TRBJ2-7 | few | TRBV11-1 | TGTGCCAGCACCGCCGGACAGGGGGCTTACGAGCAGTACTTC | CASTAGQGAYEQYF
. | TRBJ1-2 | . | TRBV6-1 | TGTGCCAGCAGTGAAAACGGACAGTATGGCTACACCTTC | CASSENGQYGYTF
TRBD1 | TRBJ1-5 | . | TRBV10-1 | TGCGCCAGCAGTGATCGGTCGGGACAGGTCGTTTCTTCCCAGCATTTT | CASSDRSGQVVSSQHF